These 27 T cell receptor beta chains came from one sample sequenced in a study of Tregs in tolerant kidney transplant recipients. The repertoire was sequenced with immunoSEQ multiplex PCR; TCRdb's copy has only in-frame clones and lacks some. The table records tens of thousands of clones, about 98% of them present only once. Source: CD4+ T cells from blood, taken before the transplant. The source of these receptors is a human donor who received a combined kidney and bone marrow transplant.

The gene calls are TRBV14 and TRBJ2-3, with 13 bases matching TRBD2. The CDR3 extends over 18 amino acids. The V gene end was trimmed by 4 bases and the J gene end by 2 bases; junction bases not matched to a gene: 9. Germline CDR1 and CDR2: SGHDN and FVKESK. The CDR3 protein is CASSPQLAGGPVTDTQYF. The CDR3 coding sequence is TGTGCCAGCAGCCCACAACTAGCGGGGGGGCCGGTCACAGATACGCAGTATTTT.

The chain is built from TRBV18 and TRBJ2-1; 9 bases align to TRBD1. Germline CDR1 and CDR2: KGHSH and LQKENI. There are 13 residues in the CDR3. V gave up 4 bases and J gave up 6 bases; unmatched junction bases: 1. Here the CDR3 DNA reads TGTGCCAGCTCACGGACAGGGGTCAATGAGCAGTTCTTC. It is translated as CASSRTGVNEQFF. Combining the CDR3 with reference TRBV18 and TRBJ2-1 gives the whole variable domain NAGVMQNPRHLVRRRGQEARLRCSPMKGHSHVYWYRQLPEEGLKFMVYLQKENIIDESGMPKERFSAEFPKEGPSILRIQQVVRGDSAAYFCASSRTGVNEQFFGPGTRLTVL.

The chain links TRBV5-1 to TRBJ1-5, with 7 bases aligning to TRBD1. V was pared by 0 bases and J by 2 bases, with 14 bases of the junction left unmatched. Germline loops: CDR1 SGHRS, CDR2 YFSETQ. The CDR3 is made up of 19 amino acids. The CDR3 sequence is CASSLAPTGAMGGNQPQHF. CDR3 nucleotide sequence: TGCGCCAGCAGCTTGGCACCCACAGGGGCTATGGGGGGCAATCAGCCCCAGCATTTT. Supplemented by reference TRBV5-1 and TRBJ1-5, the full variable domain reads KAGVTQTPRYLIKTRGQQVTLSCSPISGHRSVSWYQQTPGQGLQFLFEYFSETQRNKGNFPGRFSGRQFSNSRSEMNVSTLELGDSALYLCASSLAPTGAMGGNQPQHFGDGTRLSIL.

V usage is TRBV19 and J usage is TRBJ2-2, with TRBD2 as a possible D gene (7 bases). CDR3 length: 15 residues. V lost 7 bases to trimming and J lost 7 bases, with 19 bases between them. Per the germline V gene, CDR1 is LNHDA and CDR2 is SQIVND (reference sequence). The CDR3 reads CASIMGGQLGGELFF. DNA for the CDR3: TGTGCCAGTATCATGGGGGGGCAGCTAGGCGGGGAGCTGTTTTTT.

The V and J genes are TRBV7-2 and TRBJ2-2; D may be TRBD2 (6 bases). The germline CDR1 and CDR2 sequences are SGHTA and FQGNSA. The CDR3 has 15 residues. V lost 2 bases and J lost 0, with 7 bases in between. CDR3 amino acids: CASSLRLANTGELFF. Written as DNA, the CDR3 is TGTGCCAGCAGCTTAAGACTAGCGAACACCGGGGAGCTGTTTTTT.

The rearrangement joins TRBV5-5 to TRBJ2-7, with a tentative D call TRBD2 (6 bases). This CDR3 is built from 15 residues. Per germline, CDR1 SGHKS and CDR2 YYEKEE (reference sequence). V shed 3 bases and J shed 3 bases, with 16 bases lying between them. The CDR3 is CASSWAGTPNYEQYF. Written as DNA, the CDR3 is TGTGCCAGCAGCTGGGCGGGGACTCCCAACTACGAGCAGTACTTC. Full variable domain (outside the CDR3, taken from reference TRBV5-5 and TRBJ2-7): DAGVTQSPTHLIKTRGQQVTLRCSPISGHKSVSWYQQVLGQGPQFIFQYYEKEERGRGNFPDRFSARQFPNYSSELNVNALLLGDSALYLCASSWAGTPNYEQYFGPGTRLTVT.

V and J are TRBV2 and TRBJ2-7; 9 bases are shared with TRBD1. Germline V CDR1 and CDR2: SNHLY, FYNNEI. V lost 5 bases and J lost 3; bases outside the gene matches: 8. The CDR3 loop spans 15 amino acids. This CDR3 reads CASSRTGGAGYEQYF. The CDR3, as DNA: TGTGCCAGCAGTCGTACAGGGGGCGCAGGCTACGAGCAGTACTTC. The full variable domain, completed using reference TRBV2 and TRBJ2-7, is EPEVTQTPSHQVTQMGQEVILRCVPISNHLYFYWYRQILGQKVEFLVSFYNNEISEKSEIFDDQFSVERPDGSNFTLKIRSTKLEDSAMYFCASSRTGGAGYEQYFGPGTRLTVT.

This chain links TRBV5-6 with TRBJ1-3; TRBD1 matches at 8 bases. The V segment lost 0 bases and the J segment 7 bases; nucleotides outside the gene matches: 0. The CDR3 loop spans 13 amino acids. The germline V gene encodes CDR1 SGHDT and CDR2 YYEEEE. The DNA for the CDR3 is TGTGCCAGCAGCTTGGCAGGGGGCAACACCATATATTTT. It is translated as CASSLAGGNTIYF.

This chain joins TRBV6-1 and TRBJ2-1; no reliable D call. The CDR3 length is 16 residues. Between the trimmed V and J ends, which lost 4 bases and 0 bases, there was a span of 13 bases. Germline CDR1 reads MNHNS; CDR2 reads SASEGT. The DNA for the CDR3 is TGTGCCAGCAGTGGGCAAAAGCGCTACTCCTACAATGAGCAGTTCTTC. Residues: CASSGQKRYSYNEQFF.

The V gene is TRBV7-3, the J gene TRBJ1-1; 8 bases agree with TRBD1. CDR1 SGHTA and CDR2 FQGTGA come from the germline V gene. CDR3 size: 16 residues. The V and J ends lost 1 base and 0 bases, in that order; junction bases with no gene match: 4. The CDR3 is CASSLRGTGLNTEAFF. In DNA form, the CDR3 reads TGTGCCAGCAGCTTAAGGGGGACAGGACTGAACACTGAAGCTTTCTTT.

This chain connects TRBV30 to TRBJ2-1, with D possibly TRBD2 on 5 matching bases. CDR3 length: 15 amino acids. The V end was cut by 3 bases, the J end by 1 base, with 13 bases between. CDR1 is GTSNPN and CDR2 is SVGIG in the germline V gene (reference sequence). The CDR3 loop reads CAWSAGPSSYNEQFF. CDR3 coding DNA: TGTGCCTGGAGCGCGGGTCCCTCATCCTACAATGAGCAGTTCTTC.

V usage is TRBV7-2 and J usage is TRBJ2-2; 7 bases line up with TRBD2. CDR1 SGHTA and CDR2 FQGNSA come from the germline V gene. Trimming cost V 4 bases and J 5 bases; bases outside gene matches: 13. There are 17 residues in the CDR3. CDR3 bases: TGTGCCAGCAGCTCCCTTCTAGCGGCCGGGTGGACCGGGGAGCTGTTTTTT. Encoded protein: CASSSLLAAGWTGELFF.

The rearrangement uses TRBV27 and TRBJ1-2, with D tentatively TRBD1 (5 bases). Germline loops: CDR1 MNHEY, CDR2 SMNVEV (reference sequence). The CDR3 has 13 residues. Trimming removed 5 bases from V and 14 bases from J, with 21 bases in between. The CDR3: CASSTRERGQITF. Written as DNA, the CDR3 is TGTGCCAGCAGTACAAGGGAAAGGGGCCAGATAACCTTC.

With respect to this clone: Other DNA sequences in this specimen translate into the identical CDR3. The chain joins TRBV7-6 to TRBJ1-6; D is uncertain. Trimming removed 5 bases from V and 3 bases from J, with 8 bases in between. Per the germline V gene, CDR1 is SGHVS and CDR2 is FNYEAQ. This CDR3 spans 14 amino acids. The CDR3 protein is CASSPRDYNSPLHF. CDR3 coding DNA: TGTGCCAGCAGCCCCCGGGACTATAATTCACCCCTCCACTTT. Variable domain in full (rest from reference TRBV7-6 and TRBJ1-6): GAGVSQSPRYKVTKRGQDVALRCDPISGHVSLYWYRQALGQGPEFLTYFNYEAQQDKSGLPNDRFSAERPEGSISTLTIQRTEQRDSAMYRCASSPRDYNSPLHFGNGTRLTVT.

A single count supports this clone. The CDR3 region is CASSLTSERHGYTF. The CDR3 DNA follows: TGTGCCAGCAGTTTAACATCGGAGAGGCACGGCTACACCTTC. The chain uses TRBV27 and TRBJ1-2; no clear D gene. This CDR3 is 14 amino acids long. V was clipped by 2 bases and J by 8 bases, with 15 bases between them. Germline-derived CDR1 and CDR2 are MNHEY and SMNVEV (reference sequence).

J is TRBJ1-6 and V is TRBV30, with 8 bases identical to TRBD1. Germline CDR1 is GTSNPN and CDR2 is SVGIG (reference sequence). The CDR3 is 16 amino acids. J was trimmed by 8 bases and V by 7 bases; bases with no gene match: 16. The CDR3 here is CASTITGGLRDSPLHF. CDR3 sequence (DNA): TGTGCCTCCACCATAACAGGGGGGCTTAGGGATTCACCCCTCCACTTT.

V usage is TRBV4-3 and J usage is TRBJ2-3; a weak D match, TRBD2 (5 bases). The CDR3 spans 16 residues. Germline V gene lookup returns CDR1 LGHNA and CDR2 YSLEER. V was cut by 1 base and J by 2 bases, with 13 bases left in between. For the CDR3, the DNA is TGCGCCAGCAGCCAAGGTATCGGAGGTTACACAGATACGCAGTATTTT. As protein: CASSQGIGGYTDTQYF.

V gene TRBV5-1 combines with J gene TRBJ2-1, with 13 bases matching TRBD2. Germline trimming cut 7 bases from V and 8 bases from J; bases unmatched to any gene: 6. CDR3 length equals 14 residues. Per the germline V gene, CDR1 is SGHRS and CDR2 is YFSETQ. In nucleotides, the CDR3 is TGCGCCAGCTTCGGACTAGCGGGAGAGGATGAGCAGTTCTTC. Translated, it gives CASFGLAGEDEQFF.

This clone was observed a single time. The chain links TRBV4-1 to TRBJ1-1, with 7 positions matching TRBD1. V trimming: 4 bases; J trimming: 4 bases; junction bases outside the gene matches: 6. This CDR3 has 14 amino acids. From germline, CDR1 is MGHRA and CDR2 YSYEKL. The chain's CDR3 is CASSLTGVSTEAFF. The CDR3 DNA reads TGCGCCAGCAGCCTTACAGGGGTTAGCACTGAAGCTTTCTTT.

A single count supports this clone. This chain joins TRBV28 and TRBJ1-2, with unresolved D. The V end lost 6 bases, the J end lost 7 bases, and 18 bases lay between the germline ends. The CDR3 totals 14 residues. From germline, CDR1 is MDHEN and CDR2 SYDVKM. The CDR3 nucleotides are TGTGCCAGCAGCTCAGGAGGGAACGTACGTGGCTACACCTTC. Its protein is CASSSGGNVRGYTF.

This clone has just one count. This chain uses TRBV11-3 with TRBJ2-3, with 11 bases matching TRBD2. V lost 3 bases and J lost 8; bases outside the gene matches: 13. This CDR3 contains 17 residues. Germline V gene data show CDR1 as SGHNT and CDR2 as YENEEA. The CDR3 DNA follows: TGTGCCAGCAGCTTCGGGGGTAGCGGGAGGGACAGTACTACGCAGTATTTT. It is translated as CASSFGGSGRDSTTQYF.

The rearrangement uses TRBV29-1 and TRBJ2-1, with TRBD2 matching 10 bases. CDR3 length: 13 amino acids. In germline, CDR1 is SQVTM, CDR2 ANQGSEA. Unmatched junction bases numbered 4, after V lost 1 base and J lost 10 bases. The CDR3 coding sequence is TGCAGCGTTGAAGTAGGGGGACTAGCGGAGCAGTTCTTC. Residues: CSVEVGGLAEQFF.

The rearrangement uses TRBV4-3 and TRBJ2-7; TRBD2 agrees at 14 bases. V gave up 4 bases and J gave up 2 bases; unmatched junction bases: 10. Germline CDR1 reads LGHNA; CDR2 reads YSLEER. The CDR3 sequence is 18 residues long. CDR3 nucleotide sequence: TGCGCCAGCAGCCTTTGGACTAGCGGGGGGCATAATACCTACGAGCAGTACTTC. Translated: CASSLWTSGGHNTYEQYF.

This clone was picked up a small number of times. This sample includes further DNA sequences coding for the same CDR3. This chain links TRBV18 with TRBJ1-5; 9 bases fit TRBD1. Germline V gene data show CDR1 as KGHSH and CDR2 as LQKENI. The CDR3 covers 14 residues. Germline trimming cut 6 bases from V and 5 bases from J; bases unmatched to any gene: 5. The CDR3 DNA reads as TGTGCCAGCTCGCAACAGGGGGCTGATCAGCCCCAGCATTTT. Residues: CASSQQGADQPQHF.

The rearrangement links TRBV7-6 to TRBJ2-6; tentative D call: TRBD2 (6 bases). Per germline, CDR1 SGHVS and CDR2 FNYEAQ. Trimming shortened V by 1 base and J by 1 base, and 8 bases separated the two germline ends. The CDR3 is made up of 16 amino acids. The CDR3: CASSLDAGSGANVLTF. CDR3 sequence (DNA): TGTGCCAGCAGCTTAGATGCGGGGTCTGGGGCCAACGTCCTGACTTTC.

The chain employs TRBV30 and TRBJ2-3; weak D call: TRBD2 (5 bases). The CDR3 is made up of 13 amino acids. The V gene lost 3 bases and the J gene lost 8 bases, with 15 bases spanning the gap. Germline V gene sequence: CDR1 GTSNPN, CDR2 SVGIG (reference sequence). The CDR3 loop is CAWSHGSGGTQYF. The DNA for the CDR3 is TGTGCCTGGAGCCACGGGTCCGGAGGTACGCAGTATTTT.

The CDR3, as DNA: TGTGCCAGCTCACCACCGATAGACGAGCAGTACTTC. Its protein is CASSPPIDEQYF. The genes are TRBV18 and TRBJ2-7; D remains unclear. The CDR3 is 12 residues long. V was cut by 0 bases and J by 5 bases, with 5 bases left in between. Germline CDR1 reads KGHSH; CDR2 reads LQKENI.